The 10 T cell receptor beta chains listed next were all sequenced from one sample in a study of cytotoxic CD8 clonotypes in ibrutinib-treated CLL. Generated by immunoSEQ multiplex PCR, the TCRdb table keeps only in-frame clones and is missing some. The sample comprises approximately 70,000 clones, 80% of which are singletons, and 6% to 9% rests with the top ten. The material sequenced was PBMCs, taken at disease progression, from a patient treated with ibrutinib. The receptors come from a human donor with chronic lymphocytic leukemia.

The rearrangement uses TRBV28 and TRBJ1-1, with no clear D. V was pared by 3 bases and J by 6 bases, with 5 bases between. CDR1 and CDR2 (germline): MDHEN, SYDVKM. The CDR3 sequence is 11 residues long. The CDR3, as DNA: TGTGCCAGCAGTTTTTTCGCTGAAGCTTTCTTT. It yields the protein CASSFFAEAFF.

The rearrangement uses TRBV19 and TRBJ2-2, with D perhaps TRBD2 (5 bases). The CDR3 is 11 residues long. The V gene lost 6 bases and the J gene lost 6 bases, with 5 bases spanning the gap. Germline V lookup: CDR1 LNHDA, CDR2 SQIVND (reference sequence). The CDR3 sequence is CASSGAGELFF. The CDR3 DNA is TGTGCCAGTAGCGGGGCCGGGGAGCTGTTTTTT.

In its sample, this clone was seen a few times. The rearrangement links TRBV5-1 to TRBJ2-7; TRBD2 matches 10 bases. The CDR3 has 15 residues. From germline, CDR1 is SGHRS and CDR2 YFSETQ. V dropped 0 bases and J dropped 5; count of bases not matched to a gene: 5. This CDR3 is CASSLVSSGSHEQYF. The CDR3 DNA follows: TGCGCCAGCAGCTTGGTTTCTAGCGGGAGCCACGAGCAGTACTTC.

The chain recombines TRBV7-9 with TRBJ1-4; 9 bases match TRBD1. The CDR3 contains 16 residues. Unmatched junction bases numbered 11, after V lost 4 bases and J lost 8 bases. The germline V gene has CDR1 SEHNR and CDR2 FQNEAQ (reference sequence). The CDR3 region has the DNA TGTGCCAGCAGCTGGGCGGACAGGGGCGGGGGAGAAAAACTGTTTTTT. This encodes CASSWADRGGGEKLFF.

The chain recombines TRBV7-8 with TRBJ2-1; 8 nucleotides agree with TRBD2. The CDR3 spans 13 residues. V shed 5 bases and J 8 bases; nucleotides not matched to a gene: 5. The germline CDR1 and CDR2 sequences are SGHVS and FQNEAQ. The CDR3, as DNA: TGTGCCAGCAGCAAGCGGGAGCGGGATGAGCAGTTCTTC. Translating it yields CASSKRERDEQFF.

The chain joins TRBV25-1 to TRBJ2-1; D could derive from TRBD1 or TRBD2 (5 bases each). The V end lost 4 bases, the J end lost 5 bases, and 18 bases lay between the germline ends. CDR1 and CDR2 from the germline V gene are MGHDK and SYGVNS. There are 16 residues in the CDR3. As DNA, the CDR3 is TGTGCCAGCAGTGGGTTTTCTGAGGGGATCCACAATGAGCAGTTCTTC. Its translation is CASSGFSEGIHNEQFF.

The genes are TRBV5-1 and TRBJ2-7; D remains unclear. Germline V gene data show CDR1 as SGHRS and CDR2 as YFSETQ. V was pared by 4 bases and J by 2 bases, with 10 bases between. There are 13 residues in the CDR3. The CDR3 is CASSPPSTYEQYF. CDR3 in DNA: TGCGCCAGCAGCCCCCCCTCAACCTACGAGCAGTACTTC.

The chain couples TRBV5-1 to TRBJ2-2, with a possible D match to TRBD2 (5 bases). Looked up from germline, CDR1 is SGHRS and CDR2 is YFSETQ. V lost 0 bases, J lost 4 bases, and 10 bases lay in between. This CDR3 is 15 amino acids long. The CDR3 nucleotides are TGCGCCAGCAGCTTGGTTTTAGGAGGCACCGGGGAGCTGTTTTTT. The encoded protein is CASSLVLGGTGELFF.

The chain employs TRBV19 and TRBJ1-2; weak D call: TRBD1 (6 bases). V lost 7 bases and J 5 bases, leaving 17 bases between the germline ends. The CDR3 consists of 14 residues. The germline V gene encodes CDR1 LNHDA and CDR2 SQIVND (reference sequence). This CDR3 is CASTNLRGWYGYTF. In nucleotides, the CDR3 is TGTGCCAGTACCAACCTCAGGGGCTGGTATGGCTACACCTTC.

This clone has just one count. The chain employs TRBV19 and TRBJ1-2; no clear D gene. Germline lookup yields CDR1 LNHDA and CDR2 SQIVND (reference sequence). The ends were cut back, 3 bases at V and 5 bases at J, with 16 bases in the middle. The CDR3 runs 15 residues. For the CDR3, the DNA is TGTGCCAGTAGTATCGGGCAGGCCCCGACTTATGGCTACACCTTC. It is translated as CASSIGQAPTYGYTF.